The source of this T cell receptor beta chain is a study of blood T cell repertoires in COVID-19. V was trimmed by 4 bases and J by 0 bases, leaving 12 bases between them. The CDR3 spans 15 residues. Germline CDR1 is SGHRS and CDR2 is YFSETQ. Profiled with immunoSEQ multiplex PCR; TCRdb holds only in-frame clones, not every one. Altogether 180,000 or so clones are present, approximately 85% being singletons, with the ten largest covering 6.5% to 9%. The chain combines TRBV5-1 with TRBJ2-3; D is perhaps TRBD2 (6 bases). This receptor was identified in a woman in her sixties with acute or convalescent COVID-19. Sequencing was performed on peripheral blood. This CDR3 reads CASSAGTSSTDTQYF. CDR3 bases: TGCGCCAGCAGCGCCGGGACTTCTAGCACAGATACGCAGTATTTT.